This T cell receptor beta chain was profiled in a study of T-cell reconstitution after alpha-beta-depleted transplantation in children. Notes on this clonotype: Its antigen remains unknown.

Study conclusions and caveats: Expanded clones from the graft, numbering several hundred, reportedly supplied alpha-beta T cells about two months after transplant. Most T-cell counts and diversity one year after the transplant came from T cells that were newly produced. Several patients had high TCRbeta diversity at day 60; it came from surviving recipient T cells and thymic progenitors.

TCRbeta library construction was performed incorporating unique molecular identifiers. TCRdb redid the calling of the PCR reads with MiXCR, one entry per CDR3 protein. The sample includes about 870,000 distinct CDR3 sequences, roughly 16% of them seen just once. CDR3 length equals 14 residues. The J segment lost 2 bases and the V segment lost 7 bases, leaving 8 bases of the junction unmatched. The chain links TRBV12-3 or TRBV12-4 to TRBJ2-7; TRBD2 agrees at 7 bases. The sequencing used PBMCs, mostly from graft donor cells, collected 360 days after TCRalphabeta/CD19-depleted stem cell transplant. The sequence derives from a male patient between 5 and 17 years old who had a stem cell transplant for acute lymphoblastic leukemia, so the T cells may come from the graft donor. The DNA of the CDR3 is TGTGCCAGCACCCATATGGGGGGGGCCTACGAGCAGTACTTC. This translates into CASTHMGGAYEQYF.